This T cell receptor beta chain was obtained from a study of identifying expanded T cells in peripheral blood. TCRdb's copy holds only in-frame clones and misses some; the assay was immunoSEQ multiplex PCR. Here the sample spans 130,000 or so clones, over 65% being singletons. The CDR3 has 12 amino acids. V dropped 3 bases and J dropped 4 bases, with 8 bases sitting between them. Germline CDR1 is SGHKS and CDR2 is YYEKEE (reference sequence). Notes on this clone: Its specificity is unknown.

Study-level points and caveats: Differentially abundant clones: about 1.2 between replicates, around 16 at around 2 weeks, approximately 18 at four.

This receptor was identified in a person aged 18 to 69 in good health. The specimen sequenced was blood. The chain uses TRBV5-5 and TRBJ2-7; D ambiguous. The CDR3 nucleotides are TGTGCCAGCAGCTCGCCCCAATACGAGCAGTACTTC. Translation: CASSSPQYEQYF.